The clone carrying this T cell receptor (beta chain) has just a few counts. The antigen is unknown. Constant-segment primers served in 5'RACE that generated TCR alpha and TCR beta cDNA libraries bearing sample barcodes and UMIs. TCRdb re-called the 5' RACE reads with MiXCR, one entry per CDR3 protein. The table includes approximately 570,000 distinct CDR3 sequences, roughly 18% detected once. This specimen comes from a study of T-cell memory formation after mild COVID-19. Regarding the study as a whole: Unconfirmed was the SARS-CoV-2 specificity of second-wave clones that peaked on day 37. Contracting clones from day 15 to 85 had balanced CD4/CD8; later expanders favoured CD4+. The CD4+ clones that contracted clustered mainly within CM and EM, and the CD8+ clones concentrated in EMRA.

Material: PBMCs or a T cell subset sorted from them (not recorded which). This sequence was found in an adult woman who had mild COVID-19 (a few samples of this study predate the infection). Cell type and time point are not known.

The CDR3 DNA reads TGTGCCAGCAGTCTGGACAGTGCCCTTCAGTTCTTC. It encodes CASSLDSALQFF. This chain links TRBV12-3 or TRBV12-4 with TRBJ2-1, with D perhaps matching TRBD1 (6 bases). Between the trimmed V and J ends, which lost 5 bases and 13 bases, there was a span of 15 bases. CDR3 size: 12 residues.